What follows are 8 T cell receptor beta chains derived from one specimen sequenced in a study of a mutant IDH1 vaccine in newly diagnosed glioma. The time point was: week 47, end of study. Vaccine doses each comprised 300 ug of mutant IDH1 20-mer peptide, with topical imiquimod. Clones were read by immunoSEQ multiplex PCR, and TCRdb kept only the in-frame ones, dropping some. Found here are more than 30,000 clones, roughly 89% of them singletons; the top ten hold approximately 2%. The antigens for these receptors are not known. Sequences were derived from PBMCs, sampled from a glioma patient whose treatment included an IDH1 peptide vaccine. These TCRs come from a man aged 35 to 55 with glioma.

This rearrangement joins TRBV6-1 to TRBJ2-7, with 8 nucleotides matching TRBD2. The CDR3 consists of 13 residues. Trimming took 5 bases from V and 5 from J; bases not matched to a gene: 5. From germline, CDR1 is MNHNS and CDR2 SASEGT. Here the CDR3 DNA reads TGTGCCAGCAGTCGTAGCGGGGCTAACGAGCAGTACGTC. Translating it yields CASSRSGANEQYV.

The genes are TRBV9 and TRBJ2-2; 10 bases align to TRBD2. The junction had 19 bases not matched to a gene; V was cut back by 3 bases and J by 5 bases. Looked up from germline, CDR1 is SGDLS and CDR2 is YYNGEE. The CDR3 loop spans 20 amino acids. Here the CDR3 reads CASSARVLRPAGGQTGELFF. The CDR3 nucleotides are TGTGCCAGCAGCGCGCGTGTACTTCGCCCAGCGGGAGGGCAAACCGGGGAGCTGTTTTTT.

V gene TRBV10-3 combines with J gene TRBJ1-4; D might be TRBD1 (6 bases). Per the germline V gene, CDR1 is ENHRY and CDR2 is SYGVKD. Trimming removed 6 bases from V and 4 bases from J, with 12 bases in between. The CDR3 sequence is 14 residues long. The CDR3 DNA reads TGTGCCATCAGCGGGGGGCAGAGTAATGAAAAACTGTTTTTT. Its translation: CAISGGQSNEKLFF.

This sequence joins TRBV2 and TRBJ1-2, with 8 positions matching TRBD1. This CDR3 comprises 14 residues. V dropped 7 bases and J dropped 6; count of bases not matched to a gene: 10. CDR1 and CDR2 from the germline V gene are SNHLY and FYNNEI. CDR3 sequence: CASTLTTGAHGYTF. In nucleotides, the CDR3 is TGTGCCAGCACCCTCACGACAGGGGCTCATGGCTACACCTTC.

The V call is TRBV5-1, the J call TRBJ1-1, with 10 bases aligning to TRBD1. V dropped 5 bases and J dropped 4; count of bases not matched to a gene: 8. The CDR3 is 15 amino acids. Germline V lookup: CDR1 SGHRS, CDR2 YFSETQ. CDR3 loop: CASRRDRGEGTEAFF. CDR3 nucleotide sequence: TGCGCCAGCAGGAGGGACAGGGGAGAGGGCACTGAAGCTTTCTTT.

The chain combines TRBV30 with TRBJ2-1; no reliable D call. Trimming pared 4 bases from V and 6 bases from J, leaving 16 bases between. The CDR3 contains 14 residues. Germline V CDR1 and CDR2: GTSNPN, SVGIG (reference sequence). In DNA, the CDR3 is TGTGCCTGGAAGCGCGGATCACAAATCAATGAGCAGTTCTTC. It codes for CAWKRGSQINEQFF. The entire variable domain, with the rest obtained from reference TRBV30 and TRBJ2-1, is as follows: SQTIHQWPATLVQPVGSPLSLECTVEGTSNPNLYWYRQAAGRGLQLLFYSVGIGQISSEVPQNLSASRPQDRQFILSSKKLLLSDSGFYLCAWKRGSQINEQFFGPGTRLTVL.

The chain combines TRBV5-1 with TRBJ2-5; the D gene is possibly TRBD2 (6 bases). CDR1 SGHRS and CDR2 YFSETQ come from the germline V gene. The V end lost 4 bases, the J end lost 5 bases, and 15 bases lay between the germline ends. This CDR3 has 14 residues. CDR3 DNA: TGCGCCAGCAGCCGGGACTCTCAAAGGGAGACCCAGTACTTC. It translates to CASSRDSQRETQYF.

The J gene is TRBJ1-5, the V gene TRBV29-1, with D hard to call. The V gene's germline CDR1 is SQVTM and CDR2 ANQGSEA. The CDR3 runs 12 residues. With 5 bases removed from V and 2 bases from J, the gap between germline ends came to 7 bases. The CDR3 protein is CSVQTGNQPQHF. CDR3 sequence (DNA): TGCAGCGTTCAAACAGGCAATCAGCCCCAGCATTTT.